This T cell receptor (beta chain) was identified during a study of early T cells in non-severe SARS-CoV-2 infection. Study-level background: Chains were not paired, and sequencing was done on bulk RNA from unsorted whole blood.

Unique molecular identifiers were affixed to single, distinct cDNA molecules. From the 5' RACE reads, TCRdb called clonotypes with MiXCR, one entry per CDR3 protein. The data contain 83,000 or so distinct CDR3 sequences, 10% of them singletons. This CDR3 comprises 13 residues. Trimming took off 8 bases at V and 2 bases at J, with 10 bases between the two ends. CDR1 and CDR2 (germline): SGHTA, FQGNSA. Study-wide points: Clonotype matching in VDJdb favored anti-spike CD8 responses and did not capture private and CD4 specificities.

This clonotype was picked up a small number of times. Its antigen is still unknown. The receptor comes from an adult who was a healthcare worker with PCR-confirmed SARS-CoV-2 infection or an uninfected control (not recorded which). The chain employs TRBV7-2 and TRBJ1-5, with D maybe TRBD1 (5 bases). The sample in question was whole blood, obtained at baseline. CDR3 nucleotides: TGTGCCAGCGGAACCAGGGGCAATCAGCCCCAGCATTTT. Translating it yields CASGTRGNQPQHF.